This T cell receptor beta chain was recovered during a study of early T cells in non-severe SARS-CoV-2 infection. Study information: With bulk RNA from unsorted whole blood as input, sequencing yielded unpaired chains.

This clonotype was seen at least ten times. The antigen remains unidentified. Using its own MiXCR run on the 5' RACE reads, TCRdb lists one record per CDR3 protein. Of tens of thousands of distinct CDR3 sequences listed, 9.5% to 10% are singletons. Broader study findings: Comparison of clonotypes with VDJdb favored anti-spike CD8 responses while missing private and CD4 specificities.

Between the trimmed V and J ends, which lost 6 bases and 5 bases, there was a span of 10 bases. Germline CDR1 reads WSHSY; CDR2 reads SAAADI. The CDR3 loop spans 12 amino acids. This chain links TRBV10-2 with TRBJ1-1; the D gene is possibly TRBD1 (5 bases). The TCR comes from an adult who was a healthcare worker with PCR-confirmed SARS-CoV-2 infection or an uninfected control (not recorded which). The sequenced sample was whole blood. The CDR3 bases are TGCGCCAGCAGCAGGGTGGGTACTGAAGCTTTCTTT. The encoded protein is CASSRVGTEAFF.